The 5 T cell receptor beta chains below were found in one sample sequenced in a study of T cells after yellow fever vaccination (dated by TCRdb to about 2019). Receptor libraries were prepared by 5' RACE. Sequencing relied on an Illumina HiSeq 2500. Through fastp at Q25 and MiXCR, TCRdb rebuilt clones from the public reads, retaining in-frame beta chains. Every CDR3 protein is listed once, alongside the most common genes and DNA of its rows. This sample is represented by hundreds of thousands of distinct CDR3 sequences; roughly an eighth of them were singletons. 14% to 15% of the sample is taken by the ten largest. The treatment or condition tag for this specimen amounts to: live attenuated yellow fever vaccine strain. The source was PBMCs, collected on the day of the yellow fever booster vaccination. The source is a man younger than 40 who received the YFV17D yellow fever vaccine.

This clonotype was observed a handful of times. V is TRBV20-1 and J is TRBJ2-7, with D possibly matching TRBD1 (6 bases). The germline CDR1 and CDR2 sequences are DFQATT and SNEGSKA (reference sequence). Between the trimmed V and J ends, which lost 0 bases and 7 bases, there was a span of 22 bases. The CDR3 contains 16 residues. The CDR3 sequence is CSARDPAQGIWGEQYF. Here the CDR3 DNA reads TGCAGTGCTAGAGATCCGGCCCAGGGGATATGGGGAGAGCAGTACTTC.

This clonotype has ten or more counts. The chain joins TRBV7-3 to TRBJ2-7; 9 bases line up with TRBD1. Germline CDR1 and CDR2: SGHTA and FQGTGA. V gave up 3 bases and J gave up 3 bases; unmatched junction bases: 6. CDR3 length equals 15 residues. DNA for the CDR3: TGTGCCAGCAGCTTGGCGACAGGGGGGTACTACGAGCAGTACTTC. It translates to CASSLATGGYYEQYF.

This clonotype appeared a few times. This rearrangement joins TRBV6-1 to TRBJ2-7, with 10 positions matching TRBD2. The CDR3 totals 16 residues. Germline V gives CDR1 MNHNS, CDR2 SASEGT. The V segment lost 1 base and the J segment 6 bases; nucleotides outside the gene matches: 9. For the CDR3, the DNA is TGTGCCAGCAGTGAAGTAAGGGTCCTAGCGGGAGCCGAGCAGTACTTC. This codes for CASSEVRVLAGAEQYF.

V usage is TRBV4-3 and J usage is TRBJ2-1; D possibly corresponds to TRBD2 (6 bases). Trimming pared 1 base from V and 4 bases from J, leaving 11 bases between. Germline CDR1 is LGHNA and CDR2 is YSLEER. The CDR3 loop spans 15 amino acids. The CDR3 bases are TGCGCCAGCAGCCAAGGGGTGGAGGGGTACAATGAGCAGTTCTTC. Its protein product is CASSQGVEGYNEQFF.

The gene calls are TRBV29-1 and TRBJ1-2; 9 bases agree with TRBD1. Germline loops: CDR1 SQVTM, CDR2 ANQGSEA. V was clipped by 6 bases and J by 0 bases; unmatched bases: 5. The CDR3 loop spans 14 amino acids. CDR3 bases: TGCAGCGTGAGAGACAGGGGGACTAACTATGGCTACACCTTC. Residues: CSVRDRGTNYGYTF. Filled out from reference TRBV29-1 and TRBJ1-2, the complete variable domain reads SAVISQKPSRDICQRGTSLTIQCQVDSQVTMMFWYRQQPGQSLTLIATANQGSEATYESGFVIDKFPISRPNLTFSTLTVSNMSPEDSSIYLCSVRDRGTNYGYTFGSGTRLTVV.